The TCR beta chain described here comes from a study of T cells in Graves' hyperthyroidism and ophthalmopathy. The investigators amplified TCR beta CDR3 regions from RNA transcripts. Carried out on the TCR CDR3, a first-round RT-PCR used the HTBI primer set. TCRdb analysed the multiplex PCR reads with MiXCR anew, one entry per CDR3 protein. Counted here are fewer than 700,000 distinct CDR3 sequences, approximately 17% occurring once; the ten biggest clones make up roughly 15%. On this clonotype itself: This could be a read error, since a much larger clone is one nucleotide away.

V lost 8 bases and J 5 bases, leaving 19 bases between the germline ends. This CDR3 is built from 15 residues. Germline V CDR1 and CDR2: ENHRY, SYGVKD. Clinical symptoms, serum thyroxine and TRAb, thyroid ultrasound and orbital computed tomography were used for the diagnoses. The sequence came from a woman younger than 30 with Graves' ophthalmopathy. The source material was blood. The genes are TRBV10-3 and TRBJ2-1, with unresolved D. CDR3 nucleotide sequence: TGTGCCATCGGGGTGGCGCATGATCGGCACAATGAGCAGTTCTTC. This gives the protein CAIGVAHDRHNEQFF.